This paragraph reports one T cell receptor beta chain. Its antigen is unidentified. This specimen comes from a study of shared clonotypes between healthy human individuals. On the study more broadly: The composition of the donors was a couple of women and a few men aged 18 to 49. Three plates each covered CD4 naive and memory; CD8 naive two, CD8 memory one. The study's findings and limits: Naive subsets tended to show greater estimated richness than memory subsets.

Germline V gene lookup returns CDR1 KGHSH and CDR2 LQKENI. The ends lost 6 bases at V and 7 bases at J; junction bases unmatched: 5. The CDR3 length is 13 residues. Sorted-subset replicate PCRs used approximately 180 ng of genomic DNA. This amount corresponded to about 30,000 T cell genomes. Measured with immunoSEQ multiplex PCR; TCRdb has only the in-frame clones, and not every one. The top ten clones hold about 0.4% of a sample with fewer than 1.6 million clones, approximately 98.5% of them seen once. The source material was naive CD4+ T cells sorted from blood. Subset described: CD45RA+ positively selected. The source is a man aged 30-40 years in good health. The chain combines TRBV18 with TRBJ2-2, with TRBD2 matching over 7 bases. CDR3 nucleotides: TGTGCCAGCTCGCAAAGCGGGGTCGGGGAGCTGTTTTTT. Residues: CASSQSGVGELFF. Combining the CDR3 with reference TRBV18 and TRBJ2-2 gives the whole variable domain NAGVMQNPRHLVRRRGQEARLRCSPMKGHSHVYWYRQLPEEGLKFMVYLQKENIIDESGMPKERFSAEFPKEGPSILRIQQVVRGDSAAYFCASSQSGVGELFFGEGSRLTVL.